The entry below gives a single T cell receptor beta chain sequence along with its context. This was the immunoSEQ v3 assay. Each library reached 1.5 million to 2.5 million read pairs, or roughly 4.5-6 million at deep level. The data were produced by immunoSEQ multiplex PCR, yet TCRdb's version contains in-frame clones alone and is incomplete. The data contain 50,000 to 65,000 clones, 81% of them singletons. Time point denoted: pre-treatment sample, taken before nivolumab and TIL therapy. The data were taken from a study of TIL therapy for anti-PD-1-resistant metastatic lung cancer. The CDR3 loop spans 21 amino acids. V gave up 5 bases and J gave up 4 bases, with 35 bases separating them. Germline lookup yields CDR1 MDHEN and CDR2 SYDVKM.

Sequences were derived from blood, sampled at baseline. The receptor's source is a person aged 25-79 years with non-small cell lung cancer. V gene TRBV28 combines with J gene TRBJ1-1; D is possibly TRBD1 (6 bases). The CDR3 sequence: CASSTTLLGEVNGGGGTEAFF. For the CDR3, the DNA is TGTGCCAGCAGTACAACCCTTTTAGGGGAGGTAAACGGAGGGGGTGGCACTGAAGCTTTCTTT.